Shown below are 19 T cell receptor beta chains from a single sample sequenced in a study of T cells in Graves' hyperthyroidism and ophthalmopathy. Amplification of TCR beta CDR3 regions was performed using RNA transcripts as template. The TCR CDR3 first-round RT-PCR relied on the HTBI primer set. TCRdb fed the multiplex PCR reads into MiXCR, producing one record per CDR3 protein. In the table there are over 150,000 distinct CDR3 sequences, about 17% of which are singletons. What was sequenced was blood. The receptors were gathered from a woman aged 45 to 65 with Graves' hyperthyroidism.

This clonotype occurred many times. The V gene is TRBV28, the J gene TRBJ1-4; perhaps TRBD1 as D (6 bases). The length of the CDR3 is 15 residues. V lost 3 bases and J lost 5, with 13 bases in between. CDR1 and CDR2 from the germline V gene are MDHEN and SYDVKM. The CDR3 sequence is CASSFTDSQNEKLFF. DNA for the CDR3: TGTGCCAGCAGTTTCACGGACAGTCAGAATGAAAAACTGTTTTTT.

The CDR3 reads CASNSLGGTDTQYF. CDR3 coding DNA: TGTGCCAGCAATTCCCTGGGGGGCACAGATACGCAGTATTTT. V usage is TRBV9 and J usage is TRBJ2-3; tentatively, D is TRBD1 or TRBD2 (5 bases each). V was trimmed by 6 bases and J by 1 base, leaving 12 bases between them. This CDR3 is 14 amino acids long. Looked up from germline, CDR1 is SGDLS and CDR2 is YYNGEE.

This clonotype has only a few counts. J is TRBJ2-1 and V is TRBV10-3; D gene ambiguous. V lost 3 bases to trimming and J lost 7 bases, with 4 bases between them. This CDR3 spans 11 amino acids. Germline V lookup: CDR1 ENHRY, CDR2 SYGVKD. The CDR3: CAISDLNEQFF. CDR3 nucleotide sequence: TGTGCCATCAGTGACTTAAATGAGCAGTTCTTC.

This clonotype was seen repeatedly, ten times or more. The chain uses TRBV6-1 and TRBJ2-7; D ambiguous. This CDR3 comprises 15 residues. With 1 base removed from V and 2 bases from J, the gap between germline ends came to 12 bases. CDR1 MNHNS and CDR2 SASEGT come from the germline V gene. CDR3 residues: CASSEEVRTTYEQYF. In DNA, the CDR3 is TGTGCCAGCAGTGAAGAGGTCAGAACCACCTACGAGCAGTACTTC.

The genes are TRBV2 and TRBJ2-7, with 11 bases fitting TRBD1. The CDR3 consists of 12 residues. Trimming cost V 10 bases and J 4 bases; bases outside gene matches: 3. Germline V CDR1 and CDR2: SNHLY, FYNNEI. In DNA, the CDR3 is TGTGCCAACGGACAGGGGGCGTACGAGCAGTACTTC. It specifies CANGQGAYEQYF.

The chain couples TRBV6-1 to TRBJ1-1; no definite D call. The V gene lost 6 bases and the J gene lost 2 bases, with 7 bases spanning the gap. The CDR3 runs to 12 residues. Germline loops: CDR1 MNHNS, CDR2 SASEGT. CDR3 region: CASRLQNTEAFF. CDR3 DNA sequence: TGTGCCAGCAGGTTGCAAAACACTGAAGCTTTCTTT.

This clonotype was seen ten or more times. The V gene is TRBV20-1, the J gene TRBJ1-5; D gene uncertain. Germline values: CDR1 DFQATT, CDR2 SNEGSKA (reference sequence). V lost 6 bases, J lost 4 bases, and 10 bases lay in between. The CDR3 totals 12 residues. CDR3 nucleotide sequence: TGCAGTGCAAGCAAGAGGAATCAGCCCCAGCATTTT. It codes for CSASKRNQPQHF.

This clonotype has ten or more counts. The chain is built from TRBV12-5 and TRBJ2-1; 8 nucleotides line up with TRBD2. The germline CDR1 and CDR2 sequences are LGHNT and FRNRAP. J was trimmed by 3 bases and V by 1 base; bases with no gene match: 5. The CDR3 contains 16 residues. CDR3 region: CASGLARGANYNEQFF. CDR3 DNA: TGTGCTAGTGGTTTGGCGCGGGGGGCCAACTACAATGAGCAGTTCTTC.

This clonotype showed up just a few times. This chain connects TRBV4-1 to TRBJ1-1, with D uncertain. The ends were cut back, 3 bases at V and 11 bases at J, with 13 bases in the middle. The CDR3 loop spans 12 amino acids. Germline V gene sequence: CDR1 MGHRA, CDR2 YSYEKL. The CDR3 spells CASSQSFRRAFF. The CDR3 DNA sequence: TGCGCCAGCAGCCAGTCGTTTAGAAGGGCTTTCTTT.

This clonotype was observed at least ten times. In nucleotides, the CDR3 is TGTGCCAGCAGTGAAACTCCTAGCGGGGGGCGCCAAGAGACCCAGTACTTC. Its protein is CASSETPSGGRQETQYF. V gene TRBV2 combines with J gene TRBJ2-5; the match to TRBD2 covers 11 bases. V lost 2 bases and J lost 1; bases outside the gene matches: 6. CDR1 and CDR2 (germline): SNHLY, FYNNEI. The CDR3 consists of 17 residues.

This clonotype was recorded many times. The chain uses TRBV29-1 and TRBJ1-5; D is unresolved. Germline lookup yields CDR1 SQVTM and CDR2 ANQGSEA. The CDR3 has 13 residues. Trimming removed 0 bases at V and 4 bases at J, with 7 bases between. The CDR3 bases are TGCAGCGTTGAAGACGGTCCGAATCAGCCCCAGCATTTT. Its translation: CSVEDGPNQPQHF.

V usage is TRBV3-1 and J usage is TRBJ2-5; TRBD1 matches at 7 bases. Germline V gene sequence: CDR1 LGHDT, CDR2 YNNKEL (reference sequence). There are 15 residues in the CDR3. V trimming: 0 bases; J trimming: 7 bases; junction bases outside the gene matches: 8. The CDR3 coding sequence is TGTGCCAGCAGCCAAGATCTGACAGGGATTGGGACCCAGTACTTC. Its translation is CASSQDLTGIGTQYF.

This clonotype was counted many times. The CDR3 DNA reads TGTGCCAGCAGACCTTCGGGGGGGAATCAGCCCCAGCATTTT. It is translated as CASRPSGGNQPQHF. This sequence joins TRBV7-2 and TRBJ1-5, with D possibly matching TRBD1 (5 bases). The V and J ends lost 6 bases and 4 bases respectively, with 13 bases between them. This CDR3 is built from 14 residues. The V gene's germline CDR1 is SGHTA and CDR2 FQGNSA.

This clonotype was seen repeatedly, ten times or more. This chain uses TRBV6-5 with TRBJ2-5, with D uncertain. Germline CDR1 is MNHEY and CDR2 is SVGAGI. Trimming stripped 2 bases from V and 7 bases from J, with 8 bases between. The CDR3 is 12 amino acids. CDR3 region: CASSYGDGTQYF. CDR3 DNA sequence: TGTGCCAGCAGTTACGGCGATGGGACCCAGTACTTC.

This clonotype was observed many times. The chain links TRBV18 to TRBJ2-7; TRBD1 aligns across 9 bases. V dropped 2 bases and J dropped 2; count of bases not matched to a gene: 4. From germline, CDR1 is KGHSH and CDR2 LQKENI. The CDR3 runs to 15 residues. The CDR3 DNA follows: TGTGCCAGCTCACCATCGGGACAGGGCCCCTACGAGCAGTACTTC. The encoded protein is CASSPSGQGPYEQYF.

This clonotype was seen a few times. J is TRBJ1-5 and V is TRBV4-1; no reliable D call. Germline V gene lookup returns CDR1 MGHRA and CDR2 YSYEKL. V lost 0 bases and J 6 bases, leaving 3 bases between the germline ends. The CDR3 consists of 12 residues. The CDR3 loop reads CASSQDGQPQHF. The DNA of the CDR3 is TGCGCCAGCAGCCAAGACGGTCAGCCCCAGCATTTT.

There are many counts of this clonotype. The genes are TRBV7-8 and TRBJ2-2; D may be TRBD1 (5 bases). The V gene lost 5 bases and the J gene lost 2 bases, with 9 bases spanning the gap. Germline V gives CDR1 SGHVS, CDR2 FQNEAQ. This CDR3 spans 14 amino acids. CDR3 in amino acids: CASSTTVNTGELFF. CDR3 nucleotide sequence: TGTGCCAGCAGCACGACAGTAAACACCGGGGAGCTGTTTTTT.

This clonotype was observed a few times. The chain couples TRBV4-1 to TRBJ1-2, with D uncertain. The V gene lost 3 bases and the J gene lost 4 bases, with 18 bases spanning the gap. This CDR3 is built from 16 residues. Germline CDR1 and CDR2: MGHRA and YSYEKL. In DNA, the CDR3 is TGCGCCAGCAGCCAGTTTATAGGTCTGGGAACCTATGGCTACACCTTC. Translating gives CASSQFIGLGTYGYTF.

At least ten counts were recorded for this clonotype. The chain recombines TRBV6-5 with TRBJ1-1, with 7 bases matching TRBD1. J gave up 7 bases and V 0 bases, and 8 bases lay outside the gene matches. In germline, CDR1 is MNHEY, CDR2 SVGAGI. The CDR3 length is 15 residues. The CDR3 loop is CASSYSGRGAGEAFF. DNA for the CDR3: TGTGCCAGCAGTTACTCAGGCAGGGGGGCGGGTGAAGCTTTCTTT.